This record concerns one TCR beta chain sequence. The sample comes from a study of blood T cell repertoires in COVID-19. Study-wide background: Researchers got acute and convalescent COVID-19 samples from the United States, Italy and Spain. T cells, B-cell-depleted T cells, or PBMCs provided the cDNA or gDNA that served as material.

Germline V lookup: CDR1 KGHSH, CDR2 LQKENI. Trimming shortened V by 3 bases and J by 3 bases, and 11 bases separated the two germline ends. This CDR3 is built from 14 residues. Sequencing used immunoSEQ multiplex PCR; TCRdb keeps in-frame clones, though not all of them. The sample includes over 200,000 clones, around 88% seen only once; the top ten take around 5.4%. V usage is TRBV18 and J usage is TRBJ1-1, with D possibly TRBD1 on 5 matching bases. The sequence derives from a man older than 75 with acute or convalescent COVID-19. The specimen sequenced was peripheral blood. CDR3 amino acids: CASSPTDSYTEAFF. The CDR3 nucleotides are TGTGCCAGCTCACCGACAGACAGTTACACTGAAGCTTTCTTT.